This TCR beta chain was captured in a study of blood T cell repertoires in COVID-19. Across the whole study: Samples came from the United States, Italy and Spain, spanning acute and convalescent COVID-19.

Only in-frame clones appear in the TCRdb table, and some are missing; sequencing was by immunoSEQ multiplex PCR. The data hold approximately 200,000 clones, with around 94% observed a single time. Germline lookup yields CDR1 MNHNY and CDR2 SVGAGI (reference sequence). The CDR3 is made up of 14 amino acids. V was clipped by 10 bases and J by 1 base; unmatched bases: 5. Seattle's cohort entered during active infection and was followed longitudinally. The V gene is TRBV6-6, the J gene TRBJ1-3, with 9 bases aligning to TRBD1. This TCR was recovered from a man in his thirties or forties with COVID-19, enrolled during active disease. The specimen was peripheral blood. CDR3 DNA sequence: TGTGCCACCGGACAGGGGTCTTCTGGAAACACCATATATTTT. Encoded protein: CATGQGSSGNTIYF.